What follows are 19 T cell receptor beta chains derived from one specimen sequenced in a study of OX40 agonist ivuxolimab in advanced cancers. Sequenced by immunoSEQ multiplex PCR; TCRdb stores in-frame clones only, minus some. The table shows 50,000 to 60,000 clones, with around 90% occurring only once. This specimen consisted of CD4+ or CD8+ T cells sorted from blood, obtained in a trial of the OX40 agonist ivuxolimab. Receptors originate from an adult with an advanced solid tumor such as melanoma, head and neck, liver or kidney cancer.

This chain uses TRBV14 with TRBJ2-7; 7 nucleotides align to TRBD1. CDR3 length equals 12 residues. V lost 6 bases, J lost 3 bases, and 2 bases stayed unmatched. Germline loops: CDR1 SGHDN, CDR2 FVKESK. The CDR3 loop is CASRGQNYEQYF. CDR3 DNA: TGTGCCAGCAGGGGACAGAACTACGAGCAGTACTTC.

The genes are TRBV7-2 and TRBJ2-3; a possible D gene is TRBD1 (6 bases). This CDR3 contains 14 residues. Germline V lookup: CDR1 SGHTA, CDR2 FQGNSA. V shed 5 bases and J shed 2 bases, with 11 bases lying between them. The CDR3 protein is CASSQGWYTDTQYF. For the CDR3, the DNA is TGTGCCAGCAGCCAGGGGTGGTACACAGATACGCAGTATTTT.

This chain links TRBV6-6 with TRBJ2-5; TRBD2 matches at 7 bases. Germline assignment: CDR1 MNHNY and CDR2 SVGAGI (reference sequence). Germline trimming cut 8 bases from V and 10 bases from J; bases unmatched to any gene: 13. The CDR3 sequence is 13 residues long. The CDR3 bases are TGTGCCAGCCATACGGGAGGCCCCGGGGACCAGTACTTC. Its translation is CASHTGGPGDQYF.

In regard to this clone: The germline gene is not matched at one end of the junction; a read error may be the cause. V and J are TRBV7-7 and TRBJ2-5, with a possible D match to TRBD2 (7 bases). The CDR3 is 15 residues long. Germline V gives CDR1 SSHAT, CDR2 FNYEAQ (reference sequence). CDR3: CASSLVVGGGETRYF. Here the CDR3 DNA reads TGTGCCAGCAGCTTAGTTGTCGGAGGGGGGGAGACCCGGTACTTC.

V gene TRBV9 combines with J gene TRBJ1-2, with TRBD1 matching over 7 bases. Trimming took 2 bases from V and 3 from J; bases not matched to a gene: 4. The germline gives CDR1 SGDLS, CDR2 YYNGEE. The length of the CDR3 is 14 residues. CDR3: CASSVGTGDYGYTF. CDR3 DNA: TGTGCCAGCAGCGTGGGTACAGGGGACTATGGCTACACCTTC.

The J gene is TRBJ2-1, the V gene TRBV6-6, with 8 bases fitting TRBD2. The CDR3 has 15 amino acids. Germline V gives CDR1 MNHNY, CDR2 SVGAGI (reference sequence). With V trimmed by 4 bases and J by 4 bases, 6 bases remained unmatched. The CDR3 sequence is CASSSIVAGYNEQFF. The CDR3 DNA reads as TGTGCCAGCAGTTCCATCGTAGCGGGATACAATGAGCAGTTCTTC.

The J gene is TRBJ1-3, the V gene TRBV28, with a tentative D call TRBD1 (5 bases). The CDR3 consists of 15 residues. In germline, CDR1 is MDHEN, CDR2 SYDVKM. With 4 bases removed from V and 0 bases from J, the gap between germline ends came to 10 bases. The CDR3 region has the DNA TGTGCCAGCAGTTGGAGTGGGGGCTCTGGAAACACCATATATTTT. This sequence encodes CASSWSGGSGNTIYF.

The rearrangement links TRBV11-2 to TRBJ2-3; D possibly uses TRBD1 or TRBD2 (5 bases each). CDR1 and CDR2 from the germline V gene are SGHAT and FQNNGV. The CDR3 consists of 16 residues. With 1 base removed from V and 2 bases from J, the gap between germline ends came to 13 bases. The CDR3 DNA reads as TGTGCCAGCAGCTTAGTTTCTGGGGGTGTCACAGATACGCAGTATTTT. It yields the protein CASSLVSGGVTDTQYF.

J is TRBJ2-1 and V is TRBV7-9, with 7 bases matching TRBD1. CDR1 is SEHNR, CDR2 FQNEAQ, per germline (reference sequence). The CDR3 sequence is 13 residues long. J lost 8 bases, V lost 6 bases, and 7 bases had no gene match. The CDR3 nucleotides are TGTGCCAGCAGTCCCGGACAGGCCGATGAGCAGTTCTTC. Residues: CASSPGQADEQFF. Filled out from reference TRBV7-9 and TRBJ2-1, the complete variable domain reads DTGVSQNPRHKITKRGQNVTFRCDPISEHNRLYWYRQTLGQGPEFLTYFQNEAQLEKSRLLSDRFSAERPKGSFSTLEIQRTEQGDSAMYLCASSPGQADEQFFGPGTRLTVL.

This chain links TRBV10-2 with TRBJ1-5; tentative D call: TRBD1 (5 bases). The germline V gene encodes CDR1 WSHSY and CDR2 SAAADI. CDR3 size: 14 residues. V was trimmed by 6 bases and J by 5 bases, leaving 14 bases between them. The CDR3 DNA sequence: TGCGCCAGCAGCTATGACAGAGATTATCAGCCCCAGCATTTT. Its translation is CASSYDRDYQPQHF.

The chain combines TRBV28 with TRBJ2-7, with TRBD2 matching 7 bases. CDR3 size: 13 residues. Germline lookup yields CDR1 MDHEN and CDR2 SYDVKM. The V gene end was trimmed by 1 base and the J gene end by 3 bases; junction bases not matched to a gene: 0. CDR3 bases: TGTGCCAGCAGTTTATCTAGCGGCTACGAGCAGTACTTC. Translated: CASSLSSGYEQYF.

This chain joins TRBV4-2 and TRBJ1-1; a possible D gene is TRBD1 (6 bases). Germline CDR1 is LGHNA and CDR2 is YNFKEQ. The V and J ends lost 1 base and 0 bases respectively, with 12 bases between them. The CDR3 has 16 residues. The chain's CDR3 is CASSQGTERMNTEAFF. CDR3 in DNA: TGTGCCAGCAGCCAAGGGACAGAAAGGATGAACACTGAAGCTTTCTTT.

The chain has TRBV27 and TRBJ2-1, with TRBD2 identical over 8 bases. The J segment lost 2 bases and the V segment lost 6 bases, leaving 3 bases of the junction unmatched. The CDR3 runs to 14 residues. From germline, CDR1 is MNHEY and CDR2 SMNVEV (reference sequence). In DNA, the CDR3 is TGTGCCAGCAGCCTGACTAGCGCCTACAATGAGCAGTTCTTC. Residues: CASSLTSAYNEQFF.

This chain joins TRBV9 and TRBJ1-1, with D unresolved. Germline CDR1 and CDR2: SGDLS and YYNGEE. Trimming cost V 2 bases and J 0 bases, with 2 bases left between them. This CDR3 is built from 12 residues. The CDR3, as DNA: TGTGCCAGCAGCGTTGTGAACACTGAAGCTTTCTTT. Translating it yields CASSVVNTEAFF.

The chain couples TRBV7-6 to TRBJ2-2, with TRBD1 identical over 7 bases. Germline V gives CDR1 SGHVS, CDR2 FNYEAQ. Unmatched junction bases numbered 2, after V lost 4 bases and J lost 0 bases. The CDR3 runs to 15 residues. The chain's CDR3 is CASSSGTANTGELFF. The CDR3 bases are TGTGCCAGCAGCTCCGGGACAGCGAACACCGGGGAGCTGTTTTTT.

This chain uses TRBV7-8 with TRBJ1-1, with a weak D call TRBD1 (6 bases). Germline V gene data show CDR1 as SGHVS and CDR2 as FQNEAQ. V lost 1 base and J 4 bases, leaving 7 bases between the germline ends. The CDR3 totals 13 residues. This CDR3 reads CASSLGGATEAFF. The CDR3 bases are TGTGCCAGCAGCTTAGGGGGGGCCACTGAAGCTTTCTTT.

This chain uses TRBV4-1 with TRBJ1-2; perhaps TRBD1 as D (5 bases). Trimming shortened V by 0 bases and J by 2 bases, and 7 bases separated the two germline ends. The germline V gene encodes CDR1 MGHRA and CDR2 YSYEKL. The CDR3 contains 14 residues. In DNA form, the CDR3 reads TGCGCCAGCAGCCAAGAGCCAGGGAACTATGGCTACACCTTC. Amino acids: CASSQEPGNYGYTF.

By sample fraction, this clone is medium-sized. The genes are TRBV19 and TRBJ2-1, with 8 positions matching TRBD2. V was pared by 3 bases and J by 9 bases, with 10 bases of the junction left unmatched. The length of the CDR3 is 15 residues. Germline V gene sequence: CDR1 LNHDA, CDR2 SQIVND (reference sequence). The CDR3 is CASSISSGASTEQFF. The CDR3 DNA sequence: TGTGCCAGTAGTATTAGTAGCGGGGCGAGTACTGAGCAGTTCTTC.

This clone was seen just once. This chain connects TRBV19 to TRBJ1-1; D might be TRBD1 (5 bases). The V gene lost 8 bases and the J gene lost 4 bases, with 20 bases spanning the gap. CDR1 is LNHDA, CDR2 SQIVND, per germline (reference sequence). The CDR3 loop spans 15 amino acids. The CDR3 protein is CASFAGRLGGTEAFF. CDR3 DNA: TGTGCCAGTTTCGCAGGGCGACTTGGGGGCACTGAAGCTTTCTTT. The variable domain in full, with the rest retrieved from reference TRBV19 and TRBJ1-1, is DGGITQSPKYLFRKEGQNVTLSCEQNLNHDAMYWYRQDPGQGLRLIYYSQIVNDFQKGDIAEGYSVSREKKESFPLTVTSAQKNPTAFYLCASFAGRLGGTEAFFGQGTRLTVV.